These 30 T cell receptor beta chains were all obtained from the same sample, sequenced in a study of early T cells in non-severe SARS-CoV-2 infection. Each CDR3 protein is one row after TCRdb ran MiXCR on the 5' RACE reads. This sample has tens of thousands of distinct CDR3 sequences; about 7% occur once, and the top ten carry roughly 4.1%. The sample comprised whole blood. These TCRs come from an adult who was a healthcare worker with PCR-confirmed SARS-CoV-2 infection or an uninfected control (not recorded which).

This clonotype was detected many times. The chain links TRBV5-6 to TRBJ1-1; D perhaps matches TRBD1 (5 bases). This CDR3 spans 14 amino acids. The V and J ends lost 0 bases and 1 base respectively, with 7 bases between them. The germline V gene encodes CDR1 SGHDT and CDR2 YYEEEE. The CDR3 spells CASSLGGPNTEAFF. CDR3 sequence (DNA): TGTGCCAGCAGCTTGGGGGGACCGAACACTGAAGCTTTCTTT.

There are many counts of this clonotype. The chain recombines TRBV7-3 with TRBJ2-3; D is unresolved. This CDR3 has 14 residues. Trimming pared 1 base from V and 4 bases from J, leaving 9 bases between. Germline lookup yields CDR1 SGHTA and CDR2 FQGTGA. CDR3 sequence reads: CASSLRVAPDTQYF. CDR3 sequence (DNA): TGTGCCAGCAGCTTAAGGGTAGCCCCAGATACGCAGTATTTT.

This clonotype was detected ten times or more. This chain uses TRBV29-1 with TRBJ2-5, with TRBD2 matching over 8 bases. Germline loops: CDR1 SQVTM, CDR2 ANQGSEA. The CDR3 is 12 residues long. J gave up 5 bases and V 6 bases, and 5 bases lay outside the gene matches. CDR3 bases: TGCAGCGTGGGGACTAGTGGCGAGACCCAGTACTTC. This sequence encodes CSVGTSGETQYF.

The J gene is TRBJ2-5, the V gene TRBV6-6, with no clear D. The CDR3 consists of 12 residues. V was shortened by 1 base and J by 5 bases, with 5 bases between the two germline ends. Germline loops: CDR1 MNHNY, CDR2 SVGAGI (reference sequence). The CDR3 spells CASSYFEETQYF. The CDR3 DNA follows: TGTGCCAGCAGTTACTTCGAGGAGACCCAGTACTTC.

This clonotype was seen many times. V is TRBV10-3 and J is TRBJ2-1; 11 nucleotides agree with TRBD2. The V gene end was trimmed by 7 bases and the J gene end by 8 bases; junction bases not matched to a gene: 13. This CDR3 has 16 residues. Germline CDR1 and CDR2: ENHRY and SYGVKD. CDR3 in DNA: TGTGCCATCAATAATGAACTAGCGGGAGAGCGGTATGAGCAGTTCTTC. This gives the protein CAINNELAGERYEQFF.

The CDR3 sequence: CASSAGRNTEAFF. CDR3 DNA sequence: TGTGCCAGCAGCGCAGGAAGGAACACTGAAGCTTTCTTT. J is TRBJ1-1 and V is TRBV6-5; D remains unclear. The V gene lost 6 bases and the J gene lost 1 base, with 9 bases spanning the gap. This CDR3 is 13 amino acids long. The germline V gene has CDR1 MNHEY and CDR2 SVGAGI.

This clonotype appeared many times. This chain connects TRBV18 to TRBJ2-5; 9 bases are shared with TRBD2. J was trimmed by 5 bases and V by 3 bases; bases with no gene match: 13. The germline CDR1 and CDR2 sequences are KGHSH and LQKENI. The CDR3 is 17 residues long. This CDR3 reads CASSPYDSGSKLETQYF. As DNA, the CDR3 is TGTGCCAGCTCACCCTACGATAGCGGGAGTAAGTTGGAGACCCAGTACTTC.

This sequence joins TRBV12-3 or TRBV12-4 and TRBJ2-2, with 9 positions matching TRBD2. V was clipped by 7 bases and J by 5 bases; unmatched bases: 11. This CDR3 spans 16 amino acids. The CDR3 sequence: CASIESSGIMTGELFF. The CDR3 region has the DNA TGTGCCAGCATCGAATCTAGCGGGATAATGACCGGGGAGCTGTTTTTT.

By share of the sample, this clonotype is medium-sized. J is TRBJ1-2 and V is TRBV27; D gene unclear. V was trimmed by 6 bases and J by 2 bases, leaving 4 bases between them. Germline-derived CDR1 and CDR2 are MNHEY and SMNVEV (reference sequence). The CDR3 length is 11 residues. For the CDR3, the DNA is TGTGCCAGCAGGACCAACTATGGCTACACCTTC. This gives the protein CASRTNYGYTF.

This clonotype was counted many times. V and J are TRBV12-2 and TRBJ2-3; no DNA check was done on the table's D call, TRBD2. TRBV12-2 is a recognized pseudogene. The CDR3 totals 20 residues. The CDR3 region is CASRLDGPVGTQLGTDTQYF. The CDR3 DNA sequence: TGTGCAAGTCGCTTAGATGGCCCCGTAGGGACTCAGCTGGGTACAGATACGCAGTATTTT.

This clonotype was counted ten times or more. J is TRBJ2-3 and V is TRBV18; 8 bases match TRBD1. From germline, CDR1 is KGHSH and CDR2 LQKENI. The CDR3 is 16 amino acids. With V trimmed by 1 base and J by 4 bases, 7 bases remained unmatched. The CDR3 protein is CASSPLTGGVADTQYF. The CDR3 DNA follows: TGTGCCAGCTCACCACTTACAGGGGGAGTTGCAGATACGCAGTATTTT.

Many counts were recorded for this clonotype. The V and J genes are TRBV29-1 and TRBJ2-3; perhaps TRBD2 as D (7 bases). Germline V gives CDR1 SQVTM, CDR2 ANQGSEA. This CDR3 region has 14 residues. V was trimmed by 6 bases and J by 2 bases, leaving 15 bases between them. The CDR3 DNA reads TGCAGCGTGGGAGGGAGGACAGTCACAGATACGCAGTATTTT. It translates to CSVGGRTVTDTQYF.

Ten or more counts support this clonotype. The CDR3 spells CASSESTSGRNEQFF. The CDR3, as DNA: TGTGCCAGCAGTGAATCCACTAGCGGGAGGAATGAGCAGTTCTTC. The chain is built from TRBV6-1 and TRBJ2-1, with TRBD2 identical over 12 bases. CDR3 size: 15 residues. J gave up 7 bases and V 2 bases, and 3 bases lay outside the gene matches. Per the germline V gene, CDR1 is MNHNS and CDR2 is SASEGT.

This clonotype was seen many times. The chain recombines TRBV20-1 with TRBJ2-3; the D call may be TRBD1 or TRBD2 (5 bases each). V was cut by 3 bases and J by 8 bases, with 15 bases left in between. Germline loops: CDR1 DFQATT, CDR2 SNEGSKA (reference sequence). CDR3 size: 13 residues. CDR3 nucleotides: TGCAGTGCTAGCCTCCTGCGTGGGGGTACGCAGTATTTT. Translation: CSASLLRGGTQYF.

This clonotype occurred many times. The gene calls are TRBV20-1 and TRBJ2-1; a possible D gene is TRBD2 (6 bases). Trimming stripped 5 bases from V and 8 bases from J, with 13 bases between. Per the germline V gene, CDR1 is DFQATT and CDR2 is SNEGSKA (reference sequence). This CDR3 is built from 12 residues. In DNA, the CDR3 is TGCAGTGCTGGGGACTTTGGGGATGAGCAGTTCTTC. It encodes CSAGDFGDEQFF.

The sample holds a few counts of this clonotype. The V and J genes are TRBV7-2 and TRBJ2-1; possibly TRBD1 or TRBD2 for D (5 bases each). Per the germline V gene, CDR1 is SGHTA and CDR2 is FQGNSA. V was trimmed by 6 bases and J by 6 bases, leaving 24 bases between them. This CDR3 region has 17 residues. The CDR3 loop is CASSRILSGTSGNEQFF. For the CDR3, the DNA is TGTGCCAGCAGTCGGATTCTATCCGGGACCTCGGGCAATGAGCAGTTCTTC. The whole variable domain, remainder taken from reference TRBV7-2 and TRBJ2-1, is GAGVSQSPSNKVTEKGKDVELRCDPISGHTALYWYRQSLGQGLEFLIYFQGNSAPDKSGLPSDRFSAERTGGSVSTLTIQRTQQEDSAVYLCASSRILSGTSGNEQFFGPGTRLTVL.

This clonotype was seen once. The chain joins TRBV7-9 to TRBJ1-1; 7 bases are a match to TRBD1. The V gene's germline CDR1 is SEHNR and CDR2 FQNEAQ (reference sequence). The CDR3 loop spans 14 amino acids. Losses at the gene ends were 4 bases for V and 1 base for J; bases not matched to a gene: 3. The CDR3 DNA is TGTGCCAGCAGCTCCGGGACAGAGAACACTGAAGCTTTCTTT. Amino acid sequence: CASSSGTENTEAFF.

This clonotype was found many times. This chain joins TRBV4-1 and TRBJ1-1, with a possible D match to TRBD1 (5 bases). The germline V and J ends were trimmed by 0 bases and 6 bases, with 14 bases remaining between them. The CDR3 has 15 amino acids. Germline V gives CDR1 MGHRA, CDR2 YSYEKL. The CDR3 coding sequence is TGCGCCAGCAGCCAAGATCGGGAGGGGCTAGCTGAAGCTTTCTTT. Protein product: CASSQDREGLAEAFF.

This clonotype has only a few counts. The chain carries TRBV3-1 and TRBJ2-3; 9 bases map to TRBD2. The CDR3 is 16 residues long. The trim removed 1 base at V and 6 bases at J, leaving 8 bases unmatched. Germline V gives CDR1 LGHDT, CDR2 YNNKEL (reference sequence). The CDR3 sequence is CASSQGSGSRSDTQYF. In nucleotides, the CDR3 is TGTGCCAGCAGCCAAGGTAGCGGGAGTCGGTCGGATACGCAGTATTTT.

The table lists this clonotype with a few counts. V usage is TRBV7-9 and J usage is TRBJ1-1, with no clear D. There are 13 residues in the CDR3. V lost 5 bases and J lost 7, with 14 bases in between. The germline CDR1 and CDR2 sequences are SEHNR and FQNEAQ (reference sequence). CDR3 coding DNA: TGTGCCAGCAGCCGTCCGGGAAGCGGTGAAGCTTTCTTT. This codes for CASSRPGSGEAFF.

This clonotype was seen repeatedly, ten times or more. This chain connects TRBV11-2 to TRBJ2-5; 7 positions match TRBD1. The trim removed 3 bases at V and 1 base at J, leaving 5 bases unmatched. This CDR3 is built from 15 residues. Germline CDR1 reads SGHAT; CDR2 reads FQNNGV. The CDR3 nucleotides read TGTGCCAGCAGCTTCAGTCCAGGGGGCCAAGAGACCCAGTACTTC. As protein: CASSFSPGGQETQYF.

The J gene is TRBJ1-3, the V gene TRBV5-4; D is unclear. V lost 0 bases, J lost 0 bases, and 7 bases lay in between. CDR1 is SGHNT, CDR2 YYREEE, per germline (reference sequence). The CDR3 is 15 residues long. The CDR3 sequence: CASSLEPASGNTIYF. The CDR3, as DNA: TGTGCCAGCAGCTTGGAACCGGCCTCTGGAAACACCATATATTTT.

This clonotype showed up many times. The gene calls are TRBV6-6 and TRBJ2-4; 9 bases align to TRBD1. V dropped 6 bases and J dropped 7; count of bases not matched to a gene: 10. The CDR3 length is 15 residues. Germline assignment: CDR1 MNHNY and CDR2 SVGAGI (reference sequence). CDR3 protein: CASRGTGRAKNIQYF. The CDR3 nucleotides read TGTGCCAGCAGGGGGACAGGGCGGGCGAAGAACATTCAGTACTTC.

The table lists this clonotype with many counts. The genes are TRBV10-3 and TRBJ2-1, with 10 nucleotides matching TRBD2. V trimming: 4 bases; J trimming: 4 bases; junction bases outside the gene matches: 4. The germline CDR1 and CDR2 sequences are ENHRY and SYGVKD. The length of the CDR3 is 15 residues. CDR3 sequence: CAISVLAGKYNEQFF. The CDR3 DNA sequence: TGTGCCATCAGTGTACTAGCGGGAAAGTACAATGAGCAGTTCTTC.

The CDR3 nucleotides are TGTGCCAGCAGGGGGGACAGGGAAGTCGGCGAGCAGTACTTC. It specifies CASRGDREVGEQYF. The chain joins TRBV28 to TRBJ2-7; TRBD1 matches at 9 bases. CDR1 is MDHEN, CDR2 SYDVKM, per germline. V dropped 6 bases and J dropped 6; count of bases not matched to a gene: 9. The CDR3 length is 14 residues.

The table lists this clonotype with many counts. V usage is TRBV19 and J usage is TRBJ1-5, with a possible D match to TRBD1 (5 bases). V lost 5 bases and J lost 2, with 10 bases in between. CDR3 size: 14 residues. Germline values: CDR1 LNHDA, CDR2 SQIVND (reference sequence). The CDR3 loop reads CASSGQGGNQPQHF. CDR3 sequence (DNA): TGTGCCAGTAGTGGGCAGGGTGGCAATCAGCCCCAGCATTTT.

In its sample, this clonotype was seen many times. The CDR3 here is CSASLAGGLDNIQYF. CDR3 DNA: TGCAGTGCTAGCCTAGCGGGAGGGTTGGACAACATTCAGTACTTC. This chain connects TRBV20-1 to TRBJ2-4; 12 bases are shared with TRBD2. V lost 3 bases to trimming and J lost 7 bases; unmatched junction nucleotides: 7. Germline assignment: CDR1 DFQATT and CDR2 SNEGSKA (reference sequence). The CDR3 is 15 residues long.

In its sample, this clonotype was seen many times. The chain couples TRBV27 to TRBJ1-1, with D possibly matching TRBD1 (6 bases). CDR3 length: 15 residues. Germline-derived CDR1 and CDR2 are MNHEY and SMNVEV (reference sequence). The V gene lost 3 bases and the J gene lost 1 base, with 12 bases spanning the gap. The CDR3 bases are TGTGCCAGCAGTTTTCTAGGCAGGGGGAACACTGAAGCTTTCTTT. Protein product: CASSFLGRGNTEAFF.

The sample holds a few counts of this clonotype. The rearrangement uses TRBV6-5 and TRBJ2-7; 9 positions agree with TRBD1. CDR1 and CDR2 (germline): MNHEY, SVGAGI. This CDR3 is built from 15 residues. The J segment lost 2 bases and the V segment lost 5 bases, leaving 7 bases of the junction unmatched. The CDR3 region is CASSDRGRFPYEQYF. The CDR3 coding sequence is TGTGCCAGCAGTGACAGGGGGAGGTTCCCCTACGAGCAGTACTTC.

The chain joins TRBV3-1 to TRBJ2-5; D is ambiguous. Germline V gives CDR1 LGHDT, CDR2 YNNKEL (reference sequence). V was cut by 0 bases and J by 4 bases, with 12 bases left in between. This CDR3 has 15 residues. DNA of the CDR3: TGTGCCAGCAGCCAAGATTTGAATTCCCGAGAGACCCAGTACTTC. Translated: CASSQDLNSRETQYF.